This paragraph covers one TCR beta chain sequence. Its antigen is unknown. The donors, nominally healthy at sampling, likely had unrecorded immune exposures. Germline CDR1 is MNHEY and CDR2 is SMNVEV (reference sequence). The CDR3 extends over 16 amino acids. Trimming removed 9 bases at V and 3 bases at J, with 24 bases between. These data come from a study of cytomegalovirus exposure and HLA in healthy donors. Study at large: There were 350 to 400 genotyped donors. Of these, roughly 80% fell in the genetic ancestry cluster associated with self-reported Caucasian donors. Findings of the study overall: TCR beta sequences reportedly predicted most subjects' HLA-A and HLA-B alleles accurately.

Amplification used 60 Vbeta primers and 13 Jbeta primers. Measured with immunoSEQ multiplex PCR; TCRdb has only the in-frame clones, and not every one. The data show around 150,000 clones, 75% seen once. The source of this sequence is a male donor in good health and CMV-seronegative. The chain is built from TRBV27 and TRBJ2-7; perhaps TRBD1 as D (5 bases). The specimen sequenced was PBMCs. CDR3 sequence: CARRPKGVLVVYEQYF. The CDR3 DNA follows: TGTGCCAGAAGGCCTAAAGGGGTTCTGGTTGTCTACGAGCAGTACTTC.